This T cell receptor beta chain was captured in a study of cytomegalovirus exposure and HLA in healthy donors. Germline CDR1 and CDR2: LNHNV and YYDKDF (reference sequence). V trimming: 0 bases; J trimming: 8 bases; junction bases outside the gene matches: 5. CDR3 length equals 16 residues. PCR used 60 Vbeta primers and 13 Jbeta primers. The repertoire was sequenced with immunoSEQ multiplex PCR; TCRdb's copy has only in-frame clones and lacks some. The table lists around 150,000 clones, 80% of them singletons. Sequenced material: PBMCs. The clonotype originates from a man aged 25 to 40 in good health and CMV-seronegative. J is TRBJ1-4 and V is TRBV15, with 11 bases fitting TRBD1. The CDR3 DNA reads TGTGCCACCAGCAGAGATCGGGGACAGGGGGGGGAAAAACTGTTTTTT. As protein: CATSRDRGQGGEKLFF.